One and the same sample provided the 9 T cell receptor beta chains below, sequenced in a study of T cells in Graves' hyperthyroidism and ophthalmopathy. Amplification of TCR beta CDR3 regions was performed using RNA transcripts as template. The primer set for the first-round RT-PCR of the TCR CDR3 was HTBI. A single record per CDR3 protein comes from TCRdb applying MiXCR to the multiplex PCR reads. Of approximately 710,000 distinct CDR3 sequences listed, 15% to 20% are singletons. Sequencing was carried out using blood. These receptors were taken from a man aged 50-60 years with Graves' hyperthyroidism.

This clonotype came up once. This may come from a read error, since a much larger clone is one base off. The J gene is TRBJ1-2, the V gene TRBV19; unclear D gene. The CDR3 contains 13 residues. CDR1 is LNHDA and CDR2 is SQIVND in the germline V gene (reference sequence). Deletions cut 4 bases from V and 9 bases from J, with 15 bases between. The CDR3: CASSTETAASYTF. The DNA for the CDR3 is TGTGCCAGTAGTACAGAAACAGCCGCCAGCTACACCTTC.

This clonotype was found a few times. The V call is TRBV20-1, the J call TRBJ2-6; D not certain. The CDR3 is 14 residues long. Germline-derived CDR1 and CDR2 are DFQATT and SNEGSKA (reference sequence). CDR3 amino acids: CGLEDLTGANVLTF. The CDR3 DNA sequence: TGCGGCCTAGAAGACCTTACTGGGGCCAACGTCCTGACTTTC.

This clonotype was seen repeatedly, ten times or more. This rearrangement joins TRBV18 to TRBJ2-1; no clear D gene. The CDR3 totals 16 residues. Trimming removed 4 bases from V and 0 bases from J, with 13 bases in between. Per the germline V gene, CDR1 is KGHSH and CDR2 is LQKENI. The CDR3 DNA sequence: TGTGCCAGCTCACTCGTAGGGATGAGCTCCTACAATGAGCAGTTCTTC. It codes for CASSLVGMSSYNEQFF.

There are many counts of this clonotype. The DNA for the CDR3 is TGTGCCAGCAGTTACCTCACTGGACAGGGAAAGACCCAGTACTTC. Protein sequence: CASSYLTGQGKTQYF. The V call is TRBV6-5, the J call TRBJ2-5, with 8 bases fitting TRBD1. The J segment lost 6 bases and the V segment lost 2 bases, leaving 8 bases of the junction unmatched. Germline V lookup: CDR1 MNHEY, CDR2 SVGAGI. The CDR3 totals 15 residues.

The sample holds a few counts of this clonotype. The V call is TRBV14, the J call TRBJ2-7, with 8 nucleotides matching TRBD1. Per germline, CDR1 SGHDN and CDR2 FVKESK. V gave up 1 base and J gave up 0 bases; unmatched junction bases: 2. CDR3 length equals 15 residues. The CDR3 region is CASSQVQGVSYEQYF. The CDR3 DNA sequence: TGTGCCAGCAGCCAAGTACAGGGGGTCTCCTACGAGCAGTACTTC.

At least ten counts were recorded for this clonotype. The rearrangement joins TRBV29-1 to TRBJ1-5; D is perhaps TRBD1 (5 bases). This CDR3 is 13 amino acids long. Germline CDR1 and CDR2: SQVTM and ANQGSEA. Trimming took 6 bases from V and 2 from J, leaving 11 bases between them. CDR3 nucleotide sequence: TGCAGCGTGTGGACGGGGGGCAATCAGCCCCAGCATTTT. Amino acids: CSVWTGGNQPQHF.

This chain links TRBV7-3 with TRBJ2-7; 7 bases agree with TRBD2. Germline V CDR1 and CDR2: SGHTA, FQGTGA. The CDR3 loop spans 15 amino acids. V was clipped by 2 bases and J by 2 bases; unmatched bases: 6. In DNA, the CDR3 is TGTGCCAGCAGCTTAGGTCCAGCGGGGACCTACGAGCAGTACTTC. Protein product: CASSLGPAGTYEQYF.

This clonotype was observed at least ten times. The rearrangement joins TRBV30 to TRBJ1-6; D gene uncertain. This CDR3 has 14 amino acids. The ends were cut back, 5 bases at V and 7 bases at J, with 15 bases in the middle. The germline CDR1 and CDR2 sequences are GTSNPN and SVGIG (reference sequence). CDR3 in DNA: TGTGCCTGGGTGAGAGCGCTGTCGAATTCACCCCTCCACTTT. It encodes CAWVRALSNSPLHF.

V gene TRBV20-1 combines with J gene TRBJ2-1; 9 bases line up with TRBD2. The CDR3 is made up of 15 amino acids. Germline V gives CDR1 DFQATT, CDR2 SNEGSKA (reference sequence). V dropped 5 bases and J dropped 7; count of bases not matched to a gene: 12. The CDR3 bases are TGCAGTGCTCTGCGACTAGCGGAATATGTGAATGAGCAGTTCTTC. It codes for CSALRLAEYVNEQFF.